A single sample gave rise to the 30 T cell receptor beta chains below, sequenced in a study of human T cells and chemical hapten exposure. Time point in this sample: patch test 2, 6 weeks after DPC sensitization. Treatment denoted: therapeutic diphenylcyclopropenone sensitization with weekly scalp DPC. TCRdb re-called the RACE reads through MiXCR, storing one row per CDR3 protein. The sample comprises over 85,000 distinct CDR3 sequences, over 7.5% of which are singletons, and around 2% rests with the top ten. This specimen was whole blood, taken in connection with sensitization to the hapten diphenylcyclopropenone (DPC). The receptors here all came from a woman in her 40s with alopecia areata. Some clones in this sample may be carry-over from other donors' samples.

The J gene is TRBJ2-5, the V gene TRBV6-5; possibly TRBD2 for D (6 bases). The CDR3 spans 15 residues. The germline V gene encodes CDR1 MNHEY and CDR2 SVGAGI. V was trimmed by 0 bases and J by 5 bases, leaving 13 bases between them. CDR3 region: CASSYSRAGRETQYF. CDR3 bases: TGTGCCAGCAGTTACTCTAGGGCAGGGAGGGAGACCCAGTACTTC.

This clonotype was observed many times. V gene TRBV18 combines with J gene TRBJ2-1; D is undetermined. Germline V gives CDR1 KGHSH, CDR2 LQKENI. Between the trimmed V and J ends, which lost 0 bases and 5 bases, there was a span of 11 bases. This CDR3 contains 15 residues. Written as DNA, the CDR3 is TGTGCCAGCTCACCACCGAGCCAAGAACACAATGAGCAGTTCTTC. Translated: CASSPPSQEHNEQFF. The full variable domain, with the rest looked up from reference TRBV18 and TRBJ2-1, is NAGVMQNPRHLVRRRGQEARLRCSPMKGHSHVYWYRQLPEEGLKFMVYLQKENIIDESGMPKERFSAEFPKEGPSILRIQQVVRGDSAAYFCASSPPSQEHNEQFFGPGTRLTVL.

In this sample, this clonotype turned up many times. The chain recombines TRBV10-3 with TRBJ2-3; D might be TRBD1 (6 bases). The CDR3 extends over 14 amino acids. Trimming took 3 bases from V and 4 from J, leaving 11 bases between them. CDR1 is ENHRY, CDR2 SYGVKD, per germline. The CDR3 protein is CAISDLGQSDTQYF. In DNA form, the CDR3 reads TGTGCCATCAGTGATTTAGGACAGTCAGATACGCAGTATTTT.

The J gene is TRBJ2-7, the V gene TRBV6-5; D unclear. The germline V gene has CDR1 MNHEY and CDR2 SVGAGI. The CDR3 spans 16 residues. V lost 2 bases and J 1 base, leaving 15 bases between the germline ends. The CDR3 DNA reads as TGTGCCAGCAGTTACGGGGTAGCCTCCCTATCCTACGAGCAGTACTTC. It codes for CASSYGVASLSYEQYF.

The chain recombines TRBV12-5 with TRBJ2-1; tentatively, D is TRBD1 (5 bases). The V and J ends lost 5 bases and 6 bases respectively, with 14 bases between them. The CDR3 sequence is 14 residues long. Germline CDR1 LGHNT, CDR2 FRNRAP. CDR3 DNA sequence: TGTGCTAGTGGTCGAGACAGCGTTCTCAATGAGCAGTTCTTC. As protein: CASGRDSVLNEQFF.

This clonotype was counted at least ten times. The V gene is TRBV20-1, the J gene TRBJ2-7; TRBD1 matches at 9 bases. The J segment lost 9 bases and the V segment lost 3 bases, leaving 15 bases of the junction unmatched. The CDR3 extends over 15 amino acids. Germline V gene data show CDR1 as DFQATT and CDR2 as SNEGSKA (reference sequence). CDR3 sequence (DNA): TGCAGTGCTAGTCCCGACGGGACAGGGCCTAAGGGGCAGTACTTC. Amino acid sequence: CSASPDGTGPKGQYF.

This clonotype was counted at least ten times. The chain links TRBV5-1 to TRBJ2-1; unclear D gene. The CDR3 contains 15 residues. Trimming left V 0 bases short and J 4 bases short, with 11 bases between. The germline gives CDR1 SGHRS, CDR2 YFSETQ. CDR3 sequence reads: CASSLVSGSYNEQFF. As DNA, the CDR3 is TGCGCCAGCAGCTTGGTGTCAGGATCATACAATGAGCAGTTCTTC.

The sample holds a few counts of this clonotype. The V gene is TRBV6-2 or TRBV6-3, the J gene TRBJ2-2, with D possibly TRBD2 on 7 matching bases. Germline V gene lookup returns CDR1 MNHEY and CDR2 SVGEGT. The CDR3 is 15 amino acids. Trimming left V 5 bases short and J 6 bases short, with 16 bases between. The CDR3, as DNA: TGTGCCAGCAGTCGGCACAGGGAGGGTTCCGGGGAGCTGTTTTTT. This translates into CASSRHREGSGELFF.

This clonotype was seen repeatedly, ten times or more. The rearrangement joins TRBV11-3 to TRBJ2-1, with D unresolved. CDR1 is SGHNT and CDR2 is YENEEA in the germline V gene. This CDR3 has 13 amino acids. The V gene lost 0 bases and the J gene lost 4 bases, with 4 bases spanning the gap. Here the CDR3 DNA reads TGTGCCAGCAGCTTAGAACAGTACAATGAGCAGTTCTTC. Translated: CASSLEQYNEQFF.

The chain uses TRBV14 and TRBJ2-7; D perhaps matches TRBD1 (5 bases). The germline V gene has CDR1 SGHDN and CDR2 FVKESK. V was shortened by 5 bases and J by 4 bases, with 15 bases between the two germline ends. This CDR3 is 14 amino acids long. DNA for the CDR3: TGTGCCAGCAGCAAGAGACAGTCAGGGTACGAGCAGTACTTC. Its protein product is CASSKRQSGYEQYF.

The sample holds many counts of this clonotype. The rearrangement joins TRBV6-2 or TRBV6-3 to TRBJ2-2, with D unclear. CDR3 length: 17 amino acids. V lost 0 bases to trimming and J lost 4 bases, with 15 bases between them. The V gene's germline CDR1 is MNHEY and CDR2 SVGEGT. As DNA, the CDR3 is TGTGCCAGCAGTTACTCGATGATCTCGTCGGCCACCGGGGAGCTGTTTTTT. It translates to CASSYSMISSATGELFF.

The DNA for the CDR3 is TGTGCCAGCAGATCGGCGAACACTGAAGCTTTCTTT. Encoded protein: CASRSANTEAFF. The chain links TRBV7-2 to TRBJ1-1; D remains ambiguous. Germline V CDR1 and CDR2: SGHTA, FQGNSA. With 6 bases removed from V and 1 base from J, the gap between germline ends came to 6 bases. There are 12 residues in the CDR3.

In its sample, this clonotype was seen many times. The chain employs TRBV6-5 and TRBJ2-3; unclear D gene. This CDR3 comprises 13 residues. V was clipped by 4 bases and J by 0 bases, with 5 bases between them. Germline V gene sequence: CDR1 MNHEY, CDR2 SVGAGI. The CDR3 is CASSSTSTDTQYF. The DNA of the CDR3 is TGTGCCAGCAGTTCGACTAGCACAGATACGCAGTATTTT.

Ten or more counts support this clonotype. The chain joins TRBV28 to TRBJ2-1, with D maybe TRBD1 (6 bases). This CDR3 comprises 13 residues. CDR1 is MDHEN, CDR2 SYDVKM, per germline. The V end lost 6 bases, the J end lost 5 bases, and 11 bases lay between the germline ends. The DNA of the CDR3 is TGTGCCAGCAGGCTTCGGGACAACAATGAGCAGTTCTTC. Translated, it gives CASRLRDNNEQFF. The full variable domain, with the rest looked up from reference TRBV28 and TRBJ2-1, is DVKVTQSSRYLVKRTGEKVFLECVQDMDHENMFWYRQDPGLGLRLIYFSYDVKMKEKGDIPEGYSVSREKKERFSLILESASTNQTSMYLCASRLRDNNEQFFGPGTRLTVL.

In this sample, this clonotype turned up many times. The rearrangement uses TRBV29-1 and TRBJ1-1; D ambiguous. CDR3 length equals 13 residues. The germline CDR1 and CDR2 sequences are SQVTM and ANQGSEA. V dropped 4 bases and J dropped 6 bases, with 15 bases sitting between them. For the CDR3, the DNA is TGCAGCGTTGCAGAGGGAGGACGGGCTGAAGCTTTCTTT. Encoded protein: CSVAEGGRAEAFF.

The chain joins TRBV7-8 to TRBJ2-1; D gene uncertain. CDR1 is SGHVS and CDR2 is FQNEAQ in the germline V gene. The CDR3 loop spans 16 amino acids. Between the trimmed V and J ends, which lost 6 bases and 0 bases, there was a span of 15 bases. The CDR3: CASSTRPSSSYNEQFF. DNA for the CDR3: TGTGCCAGCAGTACGCGGCCTTCAAGCTCCTACAATGAGCAGTTCTTC.

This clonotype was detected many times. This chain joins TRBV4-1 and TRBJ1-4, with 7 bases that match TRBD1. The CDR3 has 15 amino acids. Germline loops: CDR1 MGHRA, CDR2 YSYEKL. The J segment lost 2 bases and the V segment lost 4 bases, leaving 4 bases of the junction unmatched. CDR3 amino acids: CASSPGGSTNEKLFF. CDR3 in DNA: TGCGCCAGCAGCCCAGGGGGTAGCACTAATGAAAAACTGTTTTTT.

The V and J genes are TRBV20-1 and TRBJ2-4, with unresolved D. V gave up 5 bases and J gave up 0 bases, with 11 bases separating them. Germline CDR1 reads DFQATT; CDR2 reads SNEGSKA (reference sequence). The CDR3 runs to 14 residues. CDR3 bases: TGCAGTGCTGACCTGAACGTAGCCAAAAACATTCAGTACTTC. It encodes CSADLNVAKNIQYF.

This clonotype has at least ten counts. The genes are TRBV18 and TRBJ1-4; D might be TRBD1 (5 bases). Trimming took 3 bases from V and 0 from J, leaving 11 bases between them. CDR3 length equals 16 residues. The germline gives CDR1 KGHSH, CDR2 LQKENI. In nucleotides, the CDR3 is TGTGCCAGCTCACCTAGGACACCCGCAACTAATGAAAAACTGTTTTTT. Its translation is CASSPRTPATNEKLFF.

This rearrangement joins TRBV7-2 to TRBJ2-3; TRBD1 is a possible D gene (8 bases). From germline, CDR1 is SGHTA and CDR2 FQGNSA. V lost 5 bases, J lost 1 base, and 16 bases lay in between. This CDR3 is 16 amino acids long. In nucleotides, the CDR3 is TGTGCCAGCAGCACGAACAGGGGGGGAGGCACAGATACGCAGTATTTT. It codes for CASSTNRGGGTDTQYF.

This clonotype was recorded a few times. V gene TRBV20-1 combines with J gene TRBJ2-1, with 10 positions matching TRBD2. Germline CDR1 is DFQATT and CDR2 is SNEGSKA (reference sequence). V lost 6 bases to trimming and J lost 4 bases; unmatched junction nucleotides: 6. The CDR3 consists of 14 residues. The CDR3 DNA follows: TGCAGTGCCCCTCCTAGCGGGGGTTACAATGAGCAGTTCTTC. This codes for CSAPPSGGYNEQFF.

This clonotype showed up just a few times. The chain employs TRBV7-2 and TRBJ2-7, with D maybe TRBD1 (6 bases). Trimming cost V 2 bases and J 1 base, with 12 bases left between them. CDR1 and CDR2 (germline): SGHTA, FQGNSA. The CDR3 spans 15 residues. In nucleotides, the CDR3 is TGTGCCAGCAGCTTATTCATAGGGGGTTCCTACGAGCAGTACTTC. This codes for CASSLFIGGSYEQYF.

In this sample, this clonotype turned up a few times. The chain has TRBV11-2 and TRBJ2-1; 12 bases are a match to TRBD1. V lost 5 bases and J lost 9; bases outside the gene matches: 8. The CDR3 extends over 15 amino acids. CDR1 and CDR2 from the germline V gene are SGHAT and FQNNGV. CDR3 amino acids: CASSRRDRGLGEQFF. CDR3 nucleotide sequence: TGTGCCAGCAGCCGGAGGGACAGGGGGCTAGGTGAGCAGTTCTTC.

CDR3 loop: CSVVGGLAGIGELFF. CDR3 in DNA: TGCAGCGTTGTCGGGGGCCTAGCGGGTATTGGGGAGCTGTTTTTT. The chain employs TRBV29-1 and TRBJ2-2; 8 bases fit TRBD2. V lost 4 bases, J lost 8 bases, and 12 bases stayed unmatched. This CDR3 spans 15 amino acids. Looked up from germline, CDR1 is SQVTM and CDR2 is ANQGSEA.

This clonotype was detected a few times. CDR3 in amino acids: CAIGRTSGSNEQFF. For the CDR3, the DNA is TGTGCCATCGGGAGGACTAGCGGGAGTAATGAGCAGTTCTTC. The gene calls are TRBV10-3 and TRBJ2-1, with 13 bases matching TRBD2. This CDR3 comprises 14 residues. V trimming: 8 bases; J trimming: 7 bases; junction bases outside the gene matches: 5. Germline V gene lookup returns CDR1 ENHRY and CDR2 SYGVKD.

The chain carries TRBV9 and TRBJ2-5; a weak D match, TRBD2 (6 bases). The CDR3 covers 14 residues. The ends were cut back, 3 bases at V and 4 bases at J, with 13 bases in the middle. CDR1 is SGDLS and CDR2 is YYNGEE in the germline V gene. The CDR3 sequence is CASSAGVLAETQYF. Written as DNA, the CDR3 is TGTGCCAGCAGCGCGGGTGTACTAGCAGAGACCCAGTACTTC. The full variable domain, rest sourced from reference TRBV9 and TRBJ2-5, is DSGVTQTPKHLITATGQRVTLRCSPRSGDLSVYWYQQSLDQGLQFLIQYYNGEERAKGNILERFSAQQFPDLHSELNLSSLELGDSALYFCASSAGVLAETQYFGPGTRLLVL.

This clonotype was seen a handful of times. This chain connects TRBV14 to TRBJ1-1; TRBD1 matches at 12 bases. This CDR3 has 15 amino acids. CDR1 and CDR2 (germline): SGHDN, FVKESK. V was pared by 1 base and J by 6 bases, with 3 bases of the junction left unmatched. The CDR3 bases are TGTGCCAGCAGCCAAGTGGGACAGGGGGCTCCTGAAGCTTTCTTT. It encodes CASSQVGQGAPEAFF.

In DNA, the CDR3 is TGTGCCAGCAGCTTAAGTCTGGGCCAAGAGACCCAGTACTTC. Amino acid sequence: CASSLSLGQETQYF. The chain combines TRBV7-2 with TRBJ2-5; D remains ambiguous. This CDR3 comprises 14 residues. V was clipped by 2 bases and J by 1 base, with 8 bases between them. Germline V lookup: CDR1 SGHTA, CDR2 FQGNSA. The variable domain in full, completed from reference TRBV7-2 and TRBJ2-5, reads GAGVSQSPSNKVTEKGKDVELRCDPISGHTALYWYRQSLGQGLEFLIYFQGNSAPDKSGLPSDRFSAERTGGSVSTLTIQRTQQEDSAVYLCASSLSLGQETQYFGPGTRLLVL.

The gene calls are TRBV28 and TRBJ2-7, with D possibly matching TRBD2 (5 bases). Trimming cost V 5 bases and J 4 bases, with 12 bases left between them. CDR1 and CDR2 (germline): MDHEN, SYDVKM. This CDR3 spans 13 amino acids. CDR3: CASSVGGTYEQYF. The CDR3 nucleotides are TGTGCCAGCAGTGTCGGAGGAACGTACGAGCAGTACTTC.

CDR3 region: CASQPPGLPQETQYF. The CDR3 DNA follows: TGTGCCAGCCAACCCCCGGGACTACCTCAAGAGACCCAGTACTTC. The gene calls are TRBV6-2 or TRBV6-3 and TRBJ2-5; 7 nucleotides agree with TRBD2. V dropped 8 bases and J dropped 2; count of bases not matched to a gene: 11. CDR3 size: 15 residues. Germline V lookup: CDR1 MNHEY, CDR2 SVGEGT.